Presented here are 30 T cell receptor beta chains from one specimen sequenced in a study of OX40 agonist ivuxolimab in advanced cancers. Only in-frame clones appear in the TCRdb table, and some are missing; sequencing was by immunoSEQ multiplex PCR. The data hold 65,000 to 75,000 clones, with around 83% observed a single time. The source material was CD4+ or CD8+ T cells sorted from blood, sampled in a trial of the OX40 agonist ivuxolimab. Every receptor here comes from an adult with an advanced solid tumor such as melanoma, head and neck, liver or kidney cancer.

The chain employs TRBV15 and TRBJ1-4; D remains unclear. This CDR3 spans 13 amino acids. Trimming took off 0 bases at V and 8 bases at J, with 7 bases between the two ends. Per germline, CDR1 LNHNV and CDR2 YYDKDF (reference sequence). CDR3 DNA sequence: TGTGCCACCAGCAGAGATGTTTGGGAAAAACTGTTTTTT. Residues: CATSRDVWEKLFF. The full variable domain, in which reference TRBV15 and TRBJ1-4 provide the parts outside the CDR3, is DAMVIQNPRYQVTQFGKPVTLSCSQTLNHNVMYWYQQKSSQAPKLLFHYYDKDFNNEADTPDNFQSRRPNTSFCFLDIRSPGLGDTAMYLCATSRDVWEKLFFGSGTQLSVL.

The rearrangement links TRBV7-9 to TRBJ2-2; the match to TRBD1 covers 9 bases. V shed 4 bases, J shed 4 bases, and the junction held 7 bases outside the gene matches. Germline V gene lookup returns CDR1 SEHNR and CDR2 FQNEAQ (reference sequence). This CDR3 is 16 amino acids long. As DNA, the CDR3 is TGTGCCAGCAGCTCGCCGGGACAGGGTATCACCGGGGAGCTGTTTTTT. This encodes CASSSPGQGITGELFF. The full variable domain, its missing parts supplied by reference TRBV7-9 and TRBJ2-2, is DTGVSQNPRHKITKRGQNVTFRCDPISEHNRLYWYRQTLGQGPEFLTYFQNEAQLEKSRLLSDRFSAERPKGSFSTLEIQRTEQGDSAMYLCASSSPGQGITGELFFGEGSRLTVL.

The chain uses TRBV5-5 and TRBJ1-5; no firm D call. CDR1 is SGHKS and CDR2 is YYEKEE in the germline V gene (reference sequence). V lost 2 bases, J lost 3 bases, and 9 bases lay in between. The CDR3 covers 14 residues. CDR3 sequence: CASSLSGNNQPQHF. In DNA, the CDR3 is TGTGCCAGCAGCTTATCGGGGAACAATCAGCCCCAGCATTTT.

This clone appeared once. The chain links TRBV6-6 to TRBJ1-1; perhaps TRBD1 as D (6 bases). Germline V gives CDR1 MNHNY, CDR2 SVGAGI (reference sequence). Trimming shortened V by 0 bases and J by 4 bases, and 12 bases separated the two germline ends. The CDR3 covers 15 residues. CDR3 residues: CASSYSATRGTEAFF. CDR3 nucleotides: TGTGCCAGCAGTTACTCTGCCACCAGGGGCACTGAAGCTTTCTTT.

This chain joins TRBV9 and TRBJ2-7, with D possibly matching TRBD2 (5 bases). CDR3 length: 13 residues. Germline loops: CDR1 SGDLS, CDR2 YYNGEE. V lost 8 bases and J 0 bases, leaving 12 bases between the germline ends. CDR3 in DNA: TGTGCCAGGTCGAGGGTGTTCTCCTACGAGCAGTACTTC. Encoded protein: CARSRVFSYEQYF.

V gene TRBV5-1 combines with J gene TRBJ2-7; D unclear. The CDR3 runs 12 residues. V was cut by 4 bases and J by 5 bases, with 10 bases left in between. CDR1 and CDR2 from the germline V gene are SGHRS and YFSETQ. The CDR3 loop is CASSAAGNEQYF. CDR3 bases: TGCGCCAGCAGCGCGGCTGGGAACGAGCAGTACTTC.

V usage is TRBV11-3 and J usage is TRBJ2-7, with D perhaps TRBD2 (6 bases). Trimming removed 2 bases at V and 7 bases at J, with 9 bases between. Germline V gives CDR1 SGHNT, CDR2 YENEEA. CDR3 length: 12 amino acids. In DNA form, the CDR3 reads TGTGCCAGCAGCTTACAGGCGGGGGAGCAGTACTTC. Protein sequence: CASSLQAGEQYF.

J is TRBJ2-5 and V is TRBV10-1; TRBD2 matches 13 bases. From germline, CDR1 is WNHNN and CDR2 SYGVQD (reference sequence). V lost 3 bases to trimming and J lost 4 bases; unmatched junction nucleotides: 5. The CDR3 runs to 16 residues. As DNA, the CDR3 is TGCGCCAGCAGTGAAATTGGACTAGCGGGAGTAGAGACCCAGTACTTC. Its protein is CASSEIGLAGVETQYF.

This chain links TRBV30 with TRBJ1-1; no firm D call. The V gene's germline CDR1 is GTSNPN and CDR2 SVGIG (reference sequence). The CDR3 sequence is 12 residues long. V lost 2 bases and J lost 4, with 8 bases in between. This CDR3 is CAWSRPGTEAFF. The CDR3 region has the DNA TGTGCCTGGAGTCGGCCGGGCACTGAAGCTTTCTTT.

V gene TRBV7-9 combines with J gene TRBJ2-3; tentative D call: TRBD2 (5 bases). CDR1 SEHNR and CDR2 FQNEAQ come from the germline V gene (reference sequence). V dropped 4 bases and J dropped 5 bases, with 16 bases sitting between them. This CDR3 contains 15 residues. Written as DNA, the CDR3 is TGTGCCAGCAGCTCGAGAGAGGGCCTGGGAGATACGCAGTATTTT. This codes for CASSSREGLGDTQYF.

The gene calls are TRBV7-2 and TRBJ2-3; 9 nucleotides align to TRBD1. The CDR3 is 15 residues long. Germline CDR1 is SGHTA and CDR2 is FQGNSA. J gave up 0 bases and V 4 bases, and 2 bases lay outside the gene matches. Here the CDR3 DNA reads TGTGCCAGCAGCTCGGACAGGGGAAGCACAGATACGCAGTATTTT. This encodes CASSSDRGSTDTQYF.

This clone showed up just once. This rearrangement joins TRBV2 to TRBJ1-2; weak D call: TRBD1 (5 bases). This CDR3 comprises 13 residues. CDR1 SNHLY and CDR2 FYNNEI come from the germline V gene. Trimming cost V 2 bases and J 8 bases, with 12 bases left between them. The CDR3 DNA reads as TGTGCCAGCAGTGAAATGCTGGGGGAAGGCTACACCTTC. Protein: CASSEMLGEGYTF.

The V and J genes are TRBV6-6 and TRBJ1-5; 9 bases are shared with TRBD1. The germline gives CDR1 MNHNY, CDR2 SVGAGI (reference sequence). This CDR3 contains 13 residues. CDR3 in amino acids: CATTGGGNQPQHF. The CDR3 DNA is TGTGCAACCACAGGGGGCGGCAATCAGCCCCAGCATTTT.

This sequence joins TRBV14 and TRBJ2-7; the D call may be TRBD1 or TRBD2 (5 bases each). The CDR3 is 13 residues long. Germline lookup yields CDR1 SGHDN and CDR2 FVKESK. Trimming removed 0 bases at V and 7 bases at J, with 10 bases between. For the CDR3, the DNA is TGTGCCAGCAGCCAAGATTGGGGGAGAGAGCAGTACTTC. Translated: CASSQDWGREQYF.

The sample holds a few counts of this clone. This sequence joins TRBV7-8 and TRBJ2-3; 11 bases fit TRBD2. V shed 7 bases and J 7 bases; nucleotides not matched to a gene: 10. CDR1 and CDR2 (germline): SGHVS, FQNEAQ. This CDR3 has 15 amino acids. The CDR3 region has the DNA TGTGCCAGCAACCACATAGCGGGGGGGCCCAATACGCAGTATTTT. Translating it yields CASNHIAGGPNTQYF. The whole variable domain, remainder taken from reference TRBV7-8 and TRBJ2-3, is GAGVSQSPRYKVAKRGQDVALRCDPISGHVSLFWYQQALGQGPEFLTYFQNEAQLDKSGLPSDRFFAERPEGSVSTLKIQRTQQEDSAVYLCASNHIAGGPNTQYFGPGTRLTVL.

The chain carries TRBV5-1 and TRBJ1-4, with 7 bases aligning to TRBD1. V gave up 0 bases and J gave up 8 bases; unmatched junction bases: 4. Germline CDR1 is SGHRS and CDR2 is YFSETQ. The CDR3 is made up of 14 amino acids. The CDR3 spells CASSLGQGVEKLFF. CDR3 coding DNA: TGCGCCAGCAGCTTGGGGCAGGGGGTAGAAAAACTGTTTTTT.

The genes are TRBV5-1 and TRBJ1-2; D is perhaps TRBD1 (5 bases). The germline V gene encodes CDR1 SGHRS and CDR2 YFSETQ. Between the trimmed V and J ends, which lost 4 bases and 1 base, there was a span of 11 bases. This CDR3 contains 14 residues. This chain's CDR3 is CASSPGHLNYGYTF. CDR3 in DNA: TGCGCCAGCAGCCCCGGACATCTTAACTATGGCTACACCTTC. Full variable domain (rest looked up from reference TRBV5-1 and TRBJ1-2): KAGVTQTPRYLIKTRGQQVTLSCSPISGHRSVSWYQQTPGQGLQFLFEYFSETQRNKGNFPGRFSGRQFSNSRSEMNVSTLELGDSALYLCASSPGHLNYGYTFGSGTRLTVV.

The CDR3 DNA follows: TGTGCCAGCAGCACTAGGGACAGCTCCTACAATGAGCAGTTCTTC. Protein product: CASSTRDSSYNEQFF. This chain links TRBV5-4 with TRBJ2-1; 7 bases are a match to TRBD1. The germline V gene has CDR1 SGHNT and CDR2 YYREEE (reference sequence). The CDR3 has 15 residues. V was clipped by 4 bases and J by 0 bases; unmatched bases: 4.

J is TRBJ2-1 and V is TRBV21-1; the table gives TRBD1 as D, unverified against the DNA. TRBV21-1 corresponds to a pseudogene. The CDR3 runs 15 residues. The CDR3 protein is CASSDPGQGANEQFF. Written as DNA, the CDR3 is TGTGCCAGCAGCGACCCGGGACAGGGGGCAAATGAGCAGTTCTTC.

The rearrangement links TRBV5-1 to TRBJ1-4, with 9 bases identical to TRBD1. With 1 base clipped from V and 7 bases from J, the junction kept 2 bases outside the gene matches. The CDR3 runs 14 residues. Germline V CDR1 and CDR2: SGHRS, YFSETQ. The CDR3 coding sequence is TGCGCCAGCAGCTTGACAGGGGGCGTTGAAAAACTGTTTTTT. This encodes CASSLTGGVEKLFF. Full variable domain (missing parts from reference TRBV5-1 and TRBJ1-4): KAGVTQTPRYLIKTRGQQVTLSCSPISGHRSVSWYQQTPGQGLQFLFEYFSETQRNKGNFPGRFSGRQFSNSRSEMNVSTLELGDSALYLCASSLTGGVEKLFFGSGTQLSVL.

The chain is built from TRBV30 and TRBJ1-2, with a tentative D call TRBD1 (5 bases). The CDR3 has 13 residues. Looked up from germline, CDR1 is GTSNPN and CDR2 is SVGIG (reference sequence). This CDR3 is CACKWGANYGYTF. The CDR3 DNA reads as TGTGCTTGTAAATGGGGCGCTAACTATGGCTACACCTTC.

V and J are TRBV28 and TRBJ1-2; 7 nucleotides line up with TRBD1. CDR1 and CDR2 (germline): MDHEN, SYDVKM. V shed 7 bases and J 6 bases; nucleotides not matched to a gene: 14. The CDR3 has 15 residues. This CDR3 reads CASTTAGTAINGYTF. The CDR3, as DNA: TGTGCCAGCACTACCGCCGGGACAGCAATCAATGGCTACACCTTC.

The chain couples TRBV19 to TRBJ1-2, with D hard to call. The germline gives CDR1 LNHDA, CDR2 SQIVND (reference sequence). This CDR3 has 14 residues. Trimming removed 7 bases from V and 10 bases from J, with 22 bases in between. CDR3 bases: TGTGCCAGTACCACTCTCACCGAGACTCCGGACTACACCTTC. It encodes CASTTLTETPDYTF. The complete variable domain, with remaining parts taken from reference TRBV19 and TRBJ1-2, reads DGGITQSPKYLFRKEGQNVTLSCEQNLNHDAMYWYRQDPGQGLRLIYYSQIVNDFQKGDIAEGYSVSREKKESFPLTVTSAQKNPTAFYLCASTTLTETPDYTFGSGTRLTVV.

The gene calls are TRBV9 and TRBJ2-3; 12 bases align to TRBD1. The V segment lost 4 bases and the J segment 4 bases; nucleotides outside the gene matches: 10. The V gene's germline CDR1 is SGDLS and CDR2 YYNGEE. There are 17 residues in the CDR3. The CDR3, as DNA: TGTGCCAGCAGCCCGCTGCCGGGACAGGGGGCGTCAGATACGCAGTATTTT. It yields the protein CASSPLPGQGASDTQYF.

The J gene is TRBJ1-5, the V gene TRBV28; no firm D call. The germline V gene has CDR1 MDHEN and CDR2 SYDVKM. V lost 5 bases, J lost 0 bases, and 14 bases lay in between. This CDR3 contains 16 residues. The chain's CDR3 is CASSATTDGSNQPQHF. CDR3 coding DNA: TGTGCCAGCAGTGCCACGACTGATGGTAGCAATCAGCCCCAGCATTTT.

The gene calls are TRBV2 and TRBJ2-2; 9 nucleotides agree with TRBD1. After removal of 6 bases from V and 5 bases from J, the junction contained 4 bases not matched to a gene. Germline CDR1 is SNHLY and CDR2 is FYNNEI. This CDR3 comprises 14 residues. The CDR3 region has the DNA TGTGCCAGCAGAGGGGACAGGGCTACCGGGGAGCTGTTTTTT. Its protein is CASRGDRATGELFF.

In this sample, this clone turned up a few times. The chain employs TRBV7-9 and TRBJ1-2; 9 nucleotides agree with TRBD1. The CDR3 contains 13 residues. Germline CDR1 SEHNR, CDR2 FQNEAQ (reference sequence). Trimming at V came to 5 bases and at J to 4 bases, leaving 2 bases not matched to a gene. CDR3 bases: TGTGCCAGCAGCGAACAGGGGGCCTATGGCTACACCTTC. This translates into CASSEQGAYGYTF.

Here the CDR3 reads CASSYSQHPLSYEQYF. The DNA of the CDR3 is TGTGCCAGCAGTTACTCCCAGCACCCGCTCTCCTACGAGCAGTACTTC. The V gene is TRBV6-6, the J gene TRBJ2-5; no clear D gene. The J call may not be correct, given that the DNA end is closer to TRBJ2-7. CDR1 is MNHNY and CDR2 is SVGAGI in the germline V gene (reference sequence). This CDR3 comprises 16 residues.

CDR3 region: CASSLARGSPEAFF. In nucleotides, the CDR3 is TGCGCCAGCAGCTTGGCCCGGGGCAGCCCTGAAGCTTTCTTT. V gene TRBV5-1 combines with J gene TRBJ1-1; possible D gene TRBD1, 5 bases. Germline V lookup: CDR1 SGHRS, CDR2 YFSETQ. The V end lost 0 bases, the J end lost 6 bases, and 12 bases lay between the germline ends. This CDR3 contains 14 residues.

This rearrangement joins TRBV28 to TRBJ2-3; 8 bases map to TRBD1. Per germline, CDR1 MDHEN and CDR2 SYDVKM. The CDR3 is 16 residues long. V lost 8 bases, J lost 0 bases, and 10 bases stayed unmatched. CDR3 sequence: CASLNRGATSTDTQYF. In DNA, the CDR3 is TGTGCCAGCCTCAACAGGGGGGCTACTAGCACAGATACGCAGTATTTT.